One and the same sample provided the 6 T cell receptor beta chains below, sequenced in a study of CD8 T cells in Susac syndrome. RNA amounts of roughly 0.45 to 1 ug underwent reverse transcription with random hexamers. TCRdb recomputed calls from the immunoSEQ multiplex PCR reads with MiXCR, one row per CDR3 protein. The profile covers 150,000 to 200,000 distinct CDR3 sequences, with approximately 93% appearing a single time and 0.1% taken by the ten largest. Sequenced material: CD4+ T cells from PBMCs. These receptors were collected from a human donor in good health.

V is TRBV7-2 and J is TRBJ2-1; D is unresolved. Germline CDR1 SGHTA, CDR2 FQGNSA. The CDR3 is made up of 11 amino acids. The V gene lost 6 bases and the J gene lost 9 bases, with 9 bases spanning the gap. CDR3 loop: CASSLVVEQFF. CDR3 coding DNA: TGTGCCAGCAGTCTAGTGGTTGAGCAGTTCTTC.

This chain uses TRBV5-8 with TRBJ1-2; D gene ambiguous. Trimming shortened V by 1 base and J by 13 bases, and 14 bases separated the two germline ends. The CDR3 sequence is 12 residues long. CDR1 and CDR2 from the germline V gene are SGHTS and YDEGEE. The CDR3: CASSLSDFAPTF. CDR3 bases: TGTGCCAGCAGCTTGAGTGACTTCGCCCCCACCTTC. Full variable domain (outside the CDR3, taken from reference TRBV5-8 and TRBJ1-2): EAGVTQSPTHLIKTRGQQATLRCSPISGHTSVYWYQQALGLGLQFLLWYDEGEERNRGNFPPRFSGRQFPNYSSELNVNALELEDSALYLCASSLSDFAPTFGSGTRLTVV.

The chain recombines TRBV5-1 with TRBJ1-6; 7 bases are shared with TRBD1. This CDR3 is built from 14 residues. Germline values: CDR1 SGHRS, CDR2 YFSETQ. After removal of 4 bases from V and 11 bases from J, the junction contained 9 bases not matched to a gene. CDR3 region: CASSRGTDLTPLHF. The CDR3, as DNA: TGCGCCAGCAGCAGAGGGACAGATCTTACACCCCTCCACTTT.

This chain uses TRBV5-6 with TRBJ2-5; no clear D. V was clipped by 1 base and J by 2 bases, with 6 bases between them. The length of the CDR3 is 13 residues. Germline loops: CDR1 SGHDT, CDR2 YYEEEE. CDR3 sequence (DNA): TGTGCCAGCAGCTTGTTCCAGCAAGAGACCCAGTACTTC. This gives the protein CASSLFQQETQYF. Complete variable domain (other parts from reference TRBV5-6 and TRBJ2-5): DAGVTQSPTHLIKTRGQQVTLRCSPKSGHDTVSWYQQALGQGPQFIFQYYEEEERQRGNFPDRFSGHQFPNYSSELNVNALLLGDSALYLCASSLFQQETQYFGPGTRLLVL.

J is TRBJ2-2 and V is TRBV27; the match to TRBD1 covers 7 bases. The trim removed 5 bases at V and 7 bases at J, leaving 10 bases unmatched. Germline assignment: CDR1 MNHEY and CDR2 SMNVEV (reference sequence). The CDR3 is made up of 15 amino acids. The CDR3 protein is CASSPITGVSGELFF. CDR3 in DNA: TGTGCCAGCAGTCCTATTACAGGGGTCAGCGGGGAGCTGTTTTTT.

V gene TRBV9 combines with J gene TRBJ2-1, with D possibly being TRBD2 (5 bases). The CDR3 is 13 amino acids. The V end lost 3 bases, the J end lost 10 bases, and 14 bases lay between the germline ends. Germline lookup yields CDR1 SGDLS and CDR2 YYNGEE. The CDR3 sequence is CASSEGLPGEQFF. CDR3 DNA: TGTGCCAGCAGCGAGGGCCTGCCGGGGGAGCAGTTCTTC.